This passage covers 19 T cell receptor beta chains from one sample sequenced in a study of OX40 agonist ivuxolimab in advanced cancers. Some clones are missing from TCRdb's copy, which holds only in-frame ones; the method was immunoSEQ multiplex PCR. The repertoire has about 53,000 clones, around 87% of them found once; the top ten carry about 11%. The source was CD4+ or CD8+ T cells sorted from blood, collected in a trial of the OX40 agonist ivuxolimab. These receptor sequences come from an adult with an advanced solid tumor such as melanoma, head and neck, liver or kidney cancer.

The V and J genes are TRBV28 and TRBJ2-7; D is uncertain. Trimming stripped 6 bases from V and 4 bases from J, with 13 bases between. CDR1 and CDR2 (germline): MDHEN, SYDVKM. The CDR3 covers 13 residues. CDR3 region: CASRSGGPYEQYF. CDR3 nucleotide sequence: TGTGCCAGCAGATCTGGTGGGCCTTACGAGCAGTACTTC.

The V gene is TRBV19, the J gene TRBJ2-7; tentatively, D is TRBD2 (6 bases). Between the trimmed V and J ends, which lost 6 bases and 5 bases, there was a span of 20 bases. Germline CDR1 and CDR2: LNHDA and SQIVND (reference sequence). CDR3 length equals 15 residues. The CDR3 here is CASSPPGAGTDEQYF. CDR3 DNA sequence: TGTGCCAGTAGCCCACCCGGGGCAGGGACTGACGAGCAGTACTTC.

V usage is TRBV5-4 and J usage is TRBJ2-3; TRBD1 matches 7 bases. Trimming cost V 3 bases and J 7 bases; bases outside gene matches: 11. The CDR3 has 15 residues. In germline, CDR1 is SGHNT, CDR2 YYREEE (reference sequence). The CDR3 nucleotides are TGTGCCAGCAGCTCTGGGACAGCCTTAGGAAATACGCAGTATTTT. This codes for CASSSGTALGNTQYF.

In its sample, this clone was seen once. One end of the junction fails to match germline, which may point to a read error. This rearrangement joins TRBV7-7 to TRBJ2-2; TRBD1 matches at 10 bases. Germline V gives CDR1 SSHAT, CDR2 FNYEAQ (reference sequence). The CDR3 has 15 residues. CDR3 nucleotide sequence: TGTGCTAGCACCTCGGGGACAGGGGACACCGGGGAGCTGTTTTTT. Encoded protein: CASTSGTGDTGELFF.

The V call is TRBV28, the J call TRBJ2-7; 7 bases agree with TRBD1. This CDR3 comprises 13 residues. The germline CDR1 and CDR2 sequences are MDHEN and SYDVKM. Germline trimming cut 8 bases from V and 4 bases from J; bases unmatched to any gene: 8. The CDR3 loop is CASRLQGLYEQYF. CDR3 DNA sequence: TGTGCCAGCCGCCTACAGGGGTTATACGAGCAGTACTTC. The full variable domain, with the rest looked up from reference TRBV28 and TRBJ2-7, is DVKVTQSSRYLVKRTGEKVFLECVQDMDHENMFWYRQDPGLGLRLIYFSYDVKMKEKGDIPEGYSVSREKKERFSLILESASTNQTSMYLCASRLQGLYEQYFGPGTRLTVT.

The rearrangement links TRBV7-9 to TRBJ1-5; 7 positions agree with TRBD1. The CDR3 has 15 residues. The V segment lost 2 bases and the J segment 6 bases; nucleotides outside the gene matches: 7. Germline values: CDR1 SEHNR, CDR2 FQNEAQ (reference sequence). The CDR3 loop is CASSLTGDSSQPQHF. CDR3 DNA sequence: TGTGCCAGCAGCTTAACAGGGGATTCGAGTCAGCCCCAGCATTTT.

Only a few counts were recorded for this clone. The chain couples TRBV28 to TRBJ2-7; 8 bases line up with TRBD2. The CDR3 is 14 amino acids. Germline V gene data show CDR1 as MDHEN and CDR2 as SYDVKM. Trimming took 5 bases from V and 4 from J; bases not matched to a gene: 7. The DNA of the CDR3 is TGTGCCAGCAGTCCGGGGGGGCAAGGATACGAGCAGTACTTC. It yields the protein CASSPGGQGYEQYF.

This chain uses TRBV6-1 with TRBJ1-6; 10 bases match TRBD1. The V and J ends lost 8 bases and 8 bases, in that order; junction bases with no gene match: 9. The CDR3 has 15 residues. Germline V gene data show CDR1 as MNHNS and CDR2 as SASEGT. For the CDR3, the DNA is TGTGCCAGCCCCAAGGGGACAGGGGCTGATTCACCCCTCCACTTT. Translation: CASPKGTGADSPLHF.

This chain connects TRBV12-5 to TRBJ2-1, with 8 bases fitting TRBD2. This CDR3 region has 16 residues. Germline CDR1 and CDR2: LGHNT and FRNRAP. Unmatched junction bases numbered 11, after V lost 5 bases and J lost 5 bases. CDR3 bases: TGTGCTAGTGGTGGGCATACGGGACTAGGGAACAATGAGCAGTTCTTC. Residues: CASGGHTGLGNNEQFF.

This sequence joins TRBV18 and TRBJ2-5; D is ambiguous. CDR3 size: 13 residues. The V end lost 2 bases, the J end lost 2 bases, and 6 bases lay between the germline ends. Germline assignment: CDR1 KGHSH and CDR2 LQKENI. CDR3 coding DNA: TGTGCCAGCTCACCAACGATGCAAGAGACCCAGTACTTC. Translating gives CASSPTMQETQYF.

The rearrangement links TRBV6-6 to TRBJ2-3; 14 bases line up with TRBD2. After removal of 6 bases from V and 1 base from J, the junction contained 3 bases not matched to a gene. This CDR3 comprises 16 residues. The V gene's germline CDR1 is MNHNY and CDR2 SVGAGI (reference sequence). In DNA, the CDR3 is TGTGCCAGCAGGACTAGCGGGAGGGCGGGCACAGATACGCAGTATTTT. Translation gives CASRTSGRAGTDTQYF.

CDR3 loop: CSVVTGGTGELFF. The CDR3 DNA sequence: TGCAGCGTTGTCACAGGGGGGACCGGGGAGCTGTTTTTT. The V call is TRBV29-1, the J call TRBJ2-2; 8 bases line up with TRBD1. V dropped 4 bases and J dropped 5; count of bases not matched to a gene: 3. The CDR3 has 13 amino acids. The germline CDR1 and CDR2 sequences are SQVTM and ANQGSEA.

This sequence joins TRBV6-1 and TRBJ1-4; D ambiguous. Per germline, CDR1 MNHNS and CDR2 SASEGT. Trimming took 3 bases from V and 2 from J, leaving 4 bases between them. CDR3 length: 13 residues. CDR3 sequence (DNA): TGTGCCAGCAGTGACATGACTAATGAAAAACTGTTTTTT. Amino acid sequence: CASSDMTNEKLFF.

This chain links TRBV2 with TRBJ2-7; a weak D match, TRBD2 (6 bases). Trimming left V 7 bases short and J 3 bases short, with 13 bases between. The CDR3 is 13 amino acids. Germline loops: CDR1 SNHLY, CDR2 FYNNEI. CDR3: CASTPGLHYEQYF. CDR3 DNA sequence: TGTGCCAGCACCCCGGGACTTCACTACGAGCAGTACTTC. The entire variable domain, with the rest obtained from reference TRBV2 and TRBJ2-7, is as follows: EPEVTQTPSHQVTQMGQEVILRCVPISNHLYFYWYRQILGQKVEFLVSFYNNEISEKSEIFDDQFSVERPDGSNFTLKIRSTKLEDSAMYFCASTPGLHYEQYFGPGTRLTVT.

The CDR3 spells CASRTGWAGANVLTF. CDR3 DNA: TGTGCCAGCAGGACAGGGTGGGCTGGGGCCAACGTCCTGACTTTC. The chain couples TRBV7-8 to TRBJ2-6, with TRBD1 matching 7 bases. This CDR3 spans 15 amino acids. V gave up 6 bases and J gave up 2 bases; unmatched junction bases: 4. Per the germline V gene, CDR1 is SGHVS and CDR2 is FQNEAQ.

This chain joins TRBV6-5 and TRBJ2-5; TRBD2 matches 8 bases. The CDR3 runs to 15 residues. V shed 5 bases, J shed 4 bases, and the junction held 9 bases outside the gene matches. Germline CDR1 is MNHEY and CDR2 is SVGAGI. CDR3 sequence reads: CASSRAGDRGETQYF. The CDR3 nucleotides are TGTGCCAGCAGTAGAGCGGGAGATCGGGGAGAGACCCAGTACTTC.

The chain uses TRBV28 and TRBJ2-1; 8 bases align to TRBD2. Germline assignment: CDR1 MDHEN and CDR2 SYDVKM. V lost 6 bases to trimming and J lost 12 bases; unmatched junction nucleotides: 16. CDR3 length: 15 amino acids. CDR3 sequence: CASSLTGTSKGGQFF. CDR3 nucleotides: TGTGCCAGCAGCCTGACCGGGACTAGTAAGGGGGGGCAGTTCTTC.

This clone was seen just once. This rearrangement joins TRBV11-2 to TRBJ2-1; D perhaps matches TRBD2 (5 bases). The CDR3 is 12 amino acids. V was pared by 4 bases and J by 7 bases, with 8 bases between. The germline gives CDR1 SGHAT, CDR2 FQNNGV. The CDR3: CASSSLANEQFF. The CDR3 DNA sequence: TGTGCCAGCAGCTCCCTAGCTAATGAGCAGTTCTTC. Looking up the rest from reference TRBV11-2 and TRBJ2-1 gives the full variable domain: EAGVAQSPRYKIIEKRQSVAFWCNPISGHATLYWYQQILGQGPKLLIQFQNNGVVDDSQLPKDRFSAERLKGVDSTLKIQPAKLEDSAVYLCASSSLANEQFFGPGTRLTVL.

The V and J genes are TRBV27 and TRBJ2-7; 8 positions agree with TRBD1. The length of the CDR3 is 15 residues. V lost 4 bases to trimming and J lost 2 bases; unmatched junction nucleotides: 7. The germline V gene encodes CDR1 MNHEY and CDR2 SMNVEV (reference sequence). This chain's CDR3 is CASSSDRGPPYEQYF. In nucleotides, the CDR3 is TGTGCCAGCAGTTCCGACAGGGGTCCCCCCTACGAGCAGTACTTC.